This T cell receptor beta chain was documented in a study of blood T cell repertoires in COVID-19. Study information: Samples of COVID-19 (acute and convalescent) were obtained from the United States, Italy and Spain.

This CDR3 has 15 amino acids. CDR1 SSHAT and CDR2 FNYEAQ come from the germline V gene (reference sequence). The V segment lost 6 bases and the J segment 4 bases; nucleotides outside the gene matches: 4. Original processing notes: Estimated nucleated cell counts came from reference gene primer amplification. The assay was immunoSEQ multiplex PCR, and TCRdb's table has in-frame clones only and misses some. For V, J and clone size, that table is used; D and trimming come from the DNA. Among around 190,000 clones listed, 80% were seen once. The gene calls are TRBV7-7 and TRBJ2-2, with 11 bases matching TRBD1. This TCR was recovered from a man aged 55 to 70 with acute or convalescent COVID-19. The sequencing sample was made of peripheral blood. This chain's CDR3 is CASSQGTGGTGELFF. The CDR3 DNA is TGTGCCAGCAGTCAAGGGACAGGGGGCACCGGGGAGCTGTTTTTT.